The 18 T cell receptor beta chains reported below all come from one sample, sequenced in a study of CD4+ T cells in melanoma. The data were produced by immunoSEQ multiplex PCR, yet TCRdb's version contains in-frame clones alone and is incomplete. The repertoire holds roughly 150,000 clones, with approximately 91% as singletons. The receptors originated from a human donor with melanoma.

The chain couples TRBV5-4 to TRBJ2-3; D gene ambiguous. The ends were cut back, 5 bases at V and 2 bases at J, with 18 bases in the middle. Looked up from germline, CDR1 is SGHNT and CDR2 is YYREEE (reference sequence). This CDR3 has 16 residues. CDR3 DNA sequence: TGTGCCAGCAGGGGTGGGCAGCCTTCTGTCACAGATACGCAGTATTTT. Translation: CASRGGQPSVTDTQYF. Looking up the rest from reference TRBV5-4 and TRBJ2-3 gives the full variable domain: ETGVTQSPTHLIKTRGQQVTLRCSSQSGHNTVSWYQQALGQGPQFIFQYYREEENGRGNFPPRFSGLQFPNYSSELNVNALELDDSALYLCASRGGQPSVTDTQYFGPGTRLTVL.

The chain carries TRBV5-1 and TRBJ2-1; TRBD2 aligns across 7 bases. The CDR3 runs to 13 residues. After removal of 0 bases from V and 15 bases from J, the junction contained 9 bases not matched to a gene. Germline assignment: CDR1 SGHRS and CDR2 YFSETQ. The CDR3 coding sequence is TGCGCCAGCAGCTTGGGGACTAGTGAAAAATCGTTCTTC. This encodes CASSLGTSEKSFF.

The chain employs TRBV9 and TRBJ2-5; perhaps TRBD1 as D (6 bases). Trimming cost V 0 bases and J 4 bases, with 13 bases left between them. The CDR3 covers 15 residues. CDR1 and CDR2 from the germline V gene are SGDLS and YYNGEE. CDR3 amino acids: CASSVAGAGLETQYF. In DNA form, the CDR3 reads TGTGCCAGCAGCGTAGCAGGGGCTGGATTAGAGACCCAGTACTTC.

The chain links TRBV7-8 to TRBJ1-1, with a tentative D call TRBD1 (5 bases). CDR3 length: 14 amino acids. Between the trimmed V and J ends, which lost 5 bases and 2 bases, there was a span of 12 bases. Germline V lookup: CDR1 SGHVS, CDR2 FQNEAQ. The CDR3 protein is CASSRKRTNTEAFF. CDR3 bases: TGTGCCAGCAGCCGCAAGAGGACAAACACTGAAGCTTTCTTT.

The chain uses TRBV30 and TRBJ1-1; D ambiguous. Germline assignment: CDR1 GTSNPN and CDR2 SVGIG (reference sequence). Trimming stripped 2 bases from V and 2 bases from J, with 15 bases between. This CDR3 has 15 amino acids. For the CDR3, the DNA is TGTGCCTGGAGTCCATCCCCAGGTGCTAACACTGAAGCTTTCTTT. Residues: CAWSPSPGANTEAFF.

The V call is TRBV4-2, the J call TRBJ2-3, with 16 bases lining up with TRBD2. Per germline, CDR1 LGHNA and CDR2 YNFKEQ. This CDR3 comprises 17 residues. The J segment lost 8 bases and the V segment lost 4 bases, leaving 9 bases of the junction unmatched. CDR3: CASSPKMGTSGGATQYF. The CDR3 coding sequence is TGTGCCAGCAGCCCTAAGATGGGGACTAGCGGGGGGGCTACGCAGTATTTT.

This clone came up once. The V call is TRBV7-9, the J call TRBJ2-3, with 8 bases identical to TRBD1. Germline CDR1 SEHNR, CDR2 FQNEAQ (reference sequence). The CDR3 runs 17 residues. J lost 1 base, V lost 2 bases, and 8 bases had no gene match. In nucleotides, the CDR3 is TGTGCCAGCAGCTTATGGACAGGGCAGAGGGGCACAGATACGCAGTATTTT. Translated, it gives CASSLWTGQRGTDTQYF.

The chain uses TRBV5-5 and TRBJ1-5, with a tentative D call TRBD1 (6 bases). This CDR3 spans 13 amino acids. V was clipped by 4 bases and J by 4 bases, with 9 bases between them. The germline gives CDR1 SGHKS, CDR2 YYEKEE (reference sequence). The CDR3 sequence is CASSAGENQPQHF. CDR3 coding DNA: TGTGCCAGCAGCGCAGGGGAGAATCAGCCCCAGCATTTT.

A single count supports this clone. The chain recombines TRBV11-2 with TRBJ1-2; D is unclear. This CDR3 contains 12 residues. V was trimmed by 2 bases and J by 3 bases, leaving 4 bases between them. In germline, CDR1 is SGHAT, CDR2 FQNNGV. The CDR3 region is CASSLSDYGYTF. In DNA form, the CDR3 reads TGTGCCAGCAGCTTATCAGACTATGGCTACACCTTC.

The chain is built from TRBV2 and TRBJ1-5; D is unclear. Germline V gives CDR1 SNHLY, CDR2 FYNNEI. V lost 7 bases and J 3 bases, leaving 13 bases between the germline ends. This CDR3 has 14 amino acids. CDR3 sequence (DNA): TGTGCCAGCAATGATAACAGAGCCAATCAGCCCCAGCATTTT. As protein: CASNDNRANQPQHF. Combining the CDR3 with reference TRBV2 and TRBJ1-5 gives the whole variable domain EPEVTQTPSHQVTQMGQEVILRCVPISNHLYFYWYRQILGQKVEFLVSFYNNEISEKSEIFDDQFSVERPDGSNFTLKIRSTKLEDSAMYFCASNDNRANQPQHFGDGTRLSIL.

The chain carries TRBV19 and TRBJ2-7; 9 nucleotides agree with TRBD1. CDR3 length: 15 amino acids. Per germline, CDR1 LNHDA and CDR2 SQIVND (reference sequence). The junction had 6 bases not matched to a gene; V was cut back by 5 bases and J by 1 base. The CDR3 nucleotides read TGTGCCAGTAGTGGTCCCGGGACAGGGTCCTACGAGCAGTACTTC. Translation gives CASSGPGTGSYEQYF.

V is TRBV12-5 and J is TRBJ1-4; tentatively, D is TRBD1 (6 bases). The CDR3 contains 16 residues. Trimming removed 0 bases at V and 6 bases at J, with 14 bases between. The V gene's germline CDR1 is LGHNT and CDR2 FRNRAP. The CDR3 DNA reads TGTGCTAGTGGTTTGGTAAGGGGGGCTGGGGATGAAAAACTGTTTTTT. This sequence encodes CASGLVRGAGDEKLFF. The full variable domain, with the rest looked up from reference TRBV12-5 and TRBJ1-4, is DARVTQTPRHKVTEMGQEVTMRCQPILGHNTVFWYRQTMMQGLELLAYFRNRAPLDDSGMPKDRFSAEMPDATLATLKIQPSEPRDSAVYFCASGLVRGAGDEKLFFGSGTQLSVL.

The CDR3 protein is CASSSKQGANYGYTF. CDR3 nucleotides: TGCGCCAGCAGCTCGAAACAGGGGGCTAACTATGGCTACACCTTC. This rearrangement joins TRBV5-1 to TRBJ1-2; 8 nucleotides line up with TRBD1. V gave up 3 bases and J gave up 0 bases; unmatched junction bases: 4. CDR3 length equals 15 residues. CDR1 is SGHRS and CDR2 is YFSETQ in the germline V gene.

The chain joins TRBV18 to TRBJ1-4; 7 nucleotides align to TRBD1. CDR1 is KGHSH and CDR2 is LQKENI in the germline V gene. V trimming: 6 bases; J trimming: 4 bases; junction bases outside the gene matches: 8. The CDR3 length is 15 residues. CDR3 DNA sequence: TGTGCCAGCTCTCCTCCGGGACAGTATAATGAAAAACTGTTTTTT. This translates into CASSPPGQYNEKLFF.

This clone was observed a few times. CDR3 protein: CASSLVSGSYEQYF. For the CDR3, the DNA is TGTGCCAGCAGCTTAGTGAGCGGATCCTACGAGCAGTACTTC. This rearrangement joins TRBV7-8 to TRBJ2-7; perhaps TRBD2 as D (5 bases). Germline CDR1 reads SGHVS; CDR2 reads FQNEAQ. The CDR3 covers 14 residues. The V gene lost 1 base and the J gene lost 1 base, with 8 bases spanning the gap.

The chain has TRBV13 and TRBJ2-7; 7 bases map to TRBD1. Unmatched junction bases numbered 7, after V lost 4 bases and J lost 4 bases. This CDR3 has 14 amino acids. From germline, CDR1 is PRHDT and CDR2 FYEKMQ (reference sequence). The CDR3 bases are TGTGCCAGCAGCTCGCGACAGGGTGGGTACGAGCAGTACTTC. This gives the protein CASSSRQGGYEQYF.

In this sample, this clone turned up once. This chain links TRBV18 with TRBJ1-5; D gene unclear. Per the germline V gene, CDR1 is KGHSH and CDR2 is LQKENI. Deletions cut 1 base from V and 6 bases from J, with 13 bases between. The CDR3 extends over 15 amino acids. The CDR3 sequence is CASSPQGPAGQPQHF. DNA of the CDR3: TGTGCCAGCTCACCACAGGGTCCGGCGGGTCAGCCCCAGCATTTT.

This clone was counted once. The CDR3 DNA reads as TGTGCCAGCAGCTTAGATCCGACAGGAGGTGGTCCCTATGGCTACACCTTC. It is translated as CASSLDPTGGGPYGYTF. V is TRBV7-8 and J is TRBJ1-2; possibly TRBD1 for D (6 bases). CDR3 length: 17 residues. Germline V gene data show CDR1 as SGHVS and CDR2 as FQNEAQ. V was shortened by 1 base and J by 4 bases, with 19 bases between the two germline ends. Together with reference TRBV7-8 and TRBJ1-2, the CDR3 gives the full variable domain: GAGVSQSPRYKVAKRGQDVALRCDPISGHVSLFWYQQALGQGPEFLTYFQNEAQLDKSGLPSDRFFAERPEGSVSTLKIQRTQQEDSAVYLCASSLDPTGGGPYGYTFGSGTRLTVV.